This TCR beta chain was sequenced for a study of cytomegalovirus exposure and HLA in healthy donors. The PCR made use of 60 Vbeta and 13 Jbeta primers. Profiled with immunoSEQ multiplex PCR; TCRdb holds only in-frame clones, not every one. The table has some 150,000 clones, around three quarters seen once. Concerning this clone itself: One end of the junction is discordant with germline, which a read error may explain.

The source is a woman aged 50 to 65 in good health and CMV-seronegative. The sample taken for sequencing was PBMCs.

The CDR3 spells CSSSLVAGSSYNEQFF. CDR3 nucleotide sequence: TGTTCCAGCAGCTTAGTCGCGGGGAGCTCCTACAATGAGCAGTTCTTC. V is TRBV7-9 and J is TRBJ2-1; D is possibly TRBD2 (6 bases). CDR1 SEHNR and CDR2 FQNEAQ come from the germline V gene (reference sequence). The CDR3 covers 16 residues. Supplemented by reference TRBV7-9 and TRBJ2-1, the full variable domain reads DTGVSQNPRHKITKRGQNVTFRCDPISEHNRLYWYRQTLGQGPEFLTYFQNEAQLEKSRLLSDRFSAERPKGSFSTLEIQRTEQGDSAMYLCSSSLVAGSSYNEQFFGPGTRLTVL.